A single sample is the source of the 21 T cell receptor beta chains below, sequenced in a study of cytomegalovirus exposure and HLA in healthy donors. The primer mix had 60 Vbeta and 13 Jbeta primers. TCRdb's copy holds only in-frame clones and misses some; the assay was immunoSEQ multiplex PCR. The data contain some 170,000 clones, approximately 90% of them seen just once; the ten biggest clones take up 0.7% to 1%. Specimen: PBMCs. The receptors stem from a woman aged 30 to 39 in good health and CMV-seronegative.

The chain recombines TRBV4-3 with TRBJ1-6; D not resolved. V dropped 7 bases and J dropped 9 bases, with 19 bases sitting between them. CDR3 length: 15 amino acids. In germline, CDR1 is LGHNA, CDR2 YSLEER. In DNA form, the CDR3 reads TGCGCCAGCACCCCGATCGGGGTTAACAGTTCACCCCTCCACTTT. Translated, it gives CASTPIGVNSSPLHF.

The CDR3 reads CASSETLARMGEQFF. In DNA, the CDR3 is TGCGCCAGCAGTGAGACACTAGCAAGGATGGGGGAGCAGTTCTTC. The V gene is TRBV10-1, the J gene TRBJ2-1; D may be TRBD2 (6 bases). The V end was cut by 2 bases, the J end by 10 bases, with 18 bases between. CDR3 size: 15 residues. Germline values: CDR1 WNHNN, CDR2 SYGVQD (reference sequence).

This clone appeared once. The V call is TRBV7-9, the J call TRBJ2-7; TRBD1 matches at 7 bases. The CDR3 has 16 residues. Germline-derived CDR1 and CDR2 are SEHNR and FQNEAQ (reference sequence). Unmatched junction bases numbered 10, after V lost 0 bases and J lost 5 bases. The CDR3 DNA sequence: TGTGCCAGCAGCTTAGCCCTGACAGGGTTGGCCCACGAGCAGTACTTC. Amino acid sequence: CASSLALTGLAHEQYF.

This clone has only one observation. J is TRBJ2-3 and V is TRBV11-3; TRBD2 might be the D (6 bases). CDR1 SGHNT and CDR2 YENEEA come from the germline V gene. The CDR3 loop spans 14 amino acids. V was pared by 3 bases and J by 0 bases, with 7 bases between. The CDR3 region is CASSFGGSTDTQYF. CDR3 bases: TGTGCCAGCAGCTTTGGGGGGAGCACAGATACGCAGTATTTT.

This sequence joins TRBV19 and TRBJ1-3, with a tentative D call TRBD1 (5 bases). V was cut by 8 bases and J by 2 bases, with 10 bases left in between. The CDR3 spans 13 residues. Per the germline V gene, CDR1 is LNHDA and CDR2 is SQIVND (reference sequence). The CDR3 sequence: CASEAGPGNTIYF. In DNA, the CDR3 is TGTGCCAGTGAGGCAGGGCCTGGAAACACCATATATTTT.

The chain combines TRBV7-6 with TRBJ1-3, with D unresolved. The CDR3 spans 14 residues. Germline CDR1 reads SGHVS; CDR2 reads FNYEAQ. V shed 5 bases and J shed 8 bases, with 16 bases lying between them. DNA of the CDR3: TGTGCCAGCAGCCCCCGGGGAGGGAGGCACACCATATATTTT. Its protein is CASSPRGGRHTIYF. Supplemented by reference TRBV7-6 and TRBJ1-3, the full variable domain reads GAGVSQSPRYKVTKRGQDVALRCDPISGHVSLYWYRQALGQGPEFLTYFNYEAQQDKSGLPNDRFSAERPEGSISTLTIQRTEQRDSAMYRCASSPRGGRHTIYFGEGSWLTVV.

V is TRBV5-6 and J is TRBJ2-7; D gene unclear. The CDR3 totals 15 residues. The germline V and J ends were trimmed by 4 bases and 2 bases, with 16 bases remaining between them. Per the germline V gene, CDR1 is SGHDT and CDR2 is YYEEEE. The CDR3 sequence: CASSQTDYRTYEQYF. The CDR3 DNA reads TGTGCCAGCAGCCAAACAGATTACAGAACCTACGAGCAGTACTTC.

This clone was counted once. The CDR3 nucleotides read TGTGCCAGCACCCAAGACAGGGGCTATAACTATGGCTACACCTTC. Residues: CASTQDRGYNYGYTF. The J gene is TRBJ1-2, the V gene TRBV28, with 8 nucleotides matching TRBD1. Trimming cost V 7 bases and J 1 base; bases outside gene matches: 8. The germline V gene encodes CDR1 MDHEN and CDR2 SYDVKM. The length of the CDR3 is 15 residues.

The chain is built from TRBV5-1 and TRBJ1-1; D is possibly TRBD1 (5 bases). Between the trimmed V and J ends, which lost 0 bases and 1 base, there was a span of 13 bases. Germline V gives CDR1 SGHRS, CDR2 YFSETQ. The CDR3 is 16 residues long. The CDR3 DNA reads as TGCGCCAGCAGCTTGGTACCCCAGGGCGGGAACACTGAAGCTTTCTTT. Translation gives CASSLVPQGGNTEAFF.

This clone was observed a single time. In nucleotides, the CDR3 is TGTGCCAGCCGGGACTCTTACACCGGGGAGCTGTTTTTT. The encoded protein is CASRDSYTGELFF. The chain uses TRBV6-5 and TRBJ2-2; possibly TRBD2 for D (6 bases). The CDR3 extends over 13 amino acids. V was pared by 8 bases and J by 3 bases, with 10 bases between. Germline CDR1 reads MNHEY; CDR2 reads SVGAGI.

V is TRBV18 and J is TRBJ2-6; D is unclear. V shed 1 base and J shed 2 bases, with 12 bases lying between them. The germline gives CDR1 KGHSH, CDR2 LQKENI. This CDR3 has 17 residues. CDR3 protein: CASSPLGPNPGANVLTF. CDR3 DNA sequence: TGTGCCAGCTCACCACTGGGCCCAAACCCTGGGGCCAACGTCCTGACTTTC. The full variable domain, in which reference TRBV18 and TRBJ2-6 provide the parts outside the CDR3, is NAGVMQNPRHLVRRRGQEARLRCSPMKGHSHVYWYRQLPEEGLKFMVYLQKENIIDESGMPKERFSAEFPKEGPSILRIQQVVRGDSAAYFCASSPLGPNPGANVLTFGAGSRLTVL.

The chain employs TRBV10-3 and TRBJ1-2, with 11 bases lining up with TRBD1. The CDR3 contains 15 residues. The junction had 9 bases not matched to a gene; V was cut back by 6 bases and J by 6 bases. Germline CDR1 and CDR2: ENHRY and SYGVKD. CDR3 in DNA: TGTGCCATCAGGGGAAGTCCGGGACAGGGGGATGGCTACACCTTC. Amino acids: CAIRGSPGQGDGYTF.

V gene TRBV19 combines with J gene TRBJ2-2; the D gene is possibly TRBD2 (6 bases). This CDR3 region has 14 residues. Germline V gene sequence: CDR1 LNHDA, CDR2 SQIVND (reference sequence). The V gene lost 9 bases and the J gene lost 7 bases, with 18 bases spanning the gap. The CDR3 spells CASHGPGVVGELFF. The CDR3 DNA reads TGTGCCAGCCATGGACCGGGAGTAGTCGGGGAGCTGTTTTTT.

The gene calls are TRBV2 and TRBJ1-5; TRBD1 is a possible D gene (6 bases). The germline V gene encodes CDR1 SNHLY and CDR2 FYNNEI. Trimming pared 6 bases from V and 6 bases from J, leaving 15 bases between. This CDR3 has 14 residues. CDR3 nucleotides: TGTGCCAGCAGGAAGAGGGGGGGAGGTCAGCCCCAGCATTTT. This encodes CASRKRGGGQPQHF.

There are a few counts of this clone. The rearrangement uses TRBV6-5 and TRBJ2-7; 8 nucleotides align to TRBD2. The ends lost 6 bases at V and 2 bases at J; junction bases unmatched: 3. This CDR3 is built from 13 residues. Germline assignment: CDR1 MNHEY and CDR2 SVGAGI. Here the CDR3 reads CASSLLAAYEQYF. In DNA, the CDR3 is TGTGCCAGCAGCCTACTAGCGGCCTACGAGCAGTACTTC.

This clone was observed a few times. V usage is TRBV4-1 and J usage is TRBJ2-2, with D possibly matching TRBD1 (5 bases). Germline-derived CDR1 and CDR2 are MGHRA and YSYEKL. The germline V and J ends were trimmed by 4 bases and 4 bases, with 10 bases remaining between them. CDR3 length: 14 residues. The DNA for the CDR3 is TGCGCCAGCAGCCTTACAGGAGTCACCGGGGAGCTGTTTTTT. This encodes CASSLTGVTGELFF.

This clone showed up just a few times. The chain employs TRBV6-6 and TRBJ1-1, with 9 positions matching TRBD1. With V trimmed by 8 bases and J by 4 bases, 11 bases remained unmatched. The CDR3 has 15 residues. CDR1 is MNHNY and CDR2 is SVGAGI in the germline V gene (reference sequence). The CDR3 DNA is TGTGCCAGCCAGGGACAGGGCAGGGAGGTCACTGAAGCTTTCTTT. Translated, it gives CASQGQGREVTEAFF.

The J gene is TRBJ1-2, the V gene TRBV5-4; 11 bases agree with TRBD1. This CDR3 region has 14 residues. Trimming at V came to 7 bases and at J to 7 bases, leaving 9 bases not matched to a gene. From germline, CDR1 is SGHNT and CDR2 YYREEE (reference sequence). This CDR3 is CASSRTGGAGGYTF. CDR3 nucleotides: TGTGCCAGCTCCAGGACAGGGGGCGCCGGTGGCTACACCTTC.

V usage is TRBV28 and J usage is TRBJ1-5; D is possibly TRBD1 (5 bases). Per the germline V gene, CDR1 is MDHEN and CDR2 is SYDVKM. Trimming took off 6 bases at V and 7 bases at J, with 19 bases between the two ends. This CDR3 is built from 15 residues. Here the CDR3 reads CASSSSPRASQPQHF. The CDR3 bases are TGTGCCAGCAGCTCATCCCCCAGGGCTTCACAGCCCCAGCATTTT.

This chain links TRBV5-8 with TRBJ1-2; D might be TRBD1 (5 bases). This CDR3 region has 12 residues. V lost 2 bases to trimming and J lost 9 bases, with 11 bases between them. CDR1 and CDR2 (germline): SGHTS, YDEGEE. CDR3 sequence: CASSFGGRSYTF. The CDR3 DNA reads TGTGCCAGCAGCTTCGGGGGAAGGAGCTACACCTTC.

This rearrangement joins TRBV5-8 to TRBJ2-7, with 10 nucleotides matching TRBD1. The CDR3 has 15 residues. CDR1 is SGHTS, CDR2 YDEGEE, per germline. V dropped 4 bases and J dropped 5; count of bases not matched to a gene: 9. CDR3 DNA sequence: TGTGCCAGCAGCCTGGACAGGGGGACAGGGAACGAGCAGTACTTC. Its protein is CASSLDRGTGNEQYF.